The source of this TCR beta chain is a study of T-cell memory formation after mild COVID-19. Comments on this clonotype: The antigen is undetermined.

Study results and caveats: A balance of CD4 and CD8 characterized clones contracting day 15 to 85, whereas later expanders leaned CD4+.

5'RACE with constant-segment primers yielded barcoded, UMI-tagged TCR alpha and TCR beta cDNA libraries. TCRdb independently ran MiXCR on the 5' RACE reads; one entry per CDR3 protein. The table includes hundreds of thousands of distinct CDR3 sequences, roughly 17% detected once. CDR3 length equals 14 residues. Deletions cut 0 bases from V and 2 bases from J, with 7 bases between. Germline V gene sequence: CDR1 MNHEY, CDR2 SVGAGI. The V gene is TRBV6-5, the J gene TRBJ1-2, with D hard to call. The receptor comes from an adult woman who had mild COVID-19 (a few samples of this study predate the infection). Cell type and time point are not known. Sequenced material: PBMCs or a T cell subset sorted from them (not recorded which). CDR3 coding DNA: TGTGCCAGCAGTTACTCCCCCCCGAACTATGGCTACACCTTC. Translation: CASSYSPPNYGYTF.